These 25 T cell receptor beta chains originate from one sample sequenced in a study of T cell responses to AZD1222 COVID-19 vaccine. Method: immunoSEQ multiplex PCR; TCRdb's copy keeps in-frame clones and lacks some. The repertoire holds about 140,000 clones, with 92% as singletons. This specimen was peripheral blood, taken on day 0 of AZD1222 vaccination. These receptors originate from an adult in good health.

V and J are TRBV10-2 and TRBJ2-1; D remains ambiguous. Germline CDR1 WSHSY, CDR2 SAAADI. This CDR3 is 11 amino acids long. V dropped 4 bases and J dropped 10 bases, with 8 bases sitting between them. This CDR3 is CASSALGEQFF. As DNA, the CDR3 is TGCGCCAGCAGTGCACTCGGGGAGCAGTTCTTC.

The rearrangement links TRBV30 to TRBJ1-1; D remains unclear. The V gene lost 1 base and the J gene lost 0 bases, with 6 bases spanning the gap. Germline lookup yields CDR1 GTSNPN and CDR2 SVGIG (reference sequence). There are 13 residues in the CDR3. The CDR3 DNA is TGTGCCTGGAGTGCCCTAATGAACACTGAAGCTTTCTTT. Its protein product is CAWSALMNTEAFF.

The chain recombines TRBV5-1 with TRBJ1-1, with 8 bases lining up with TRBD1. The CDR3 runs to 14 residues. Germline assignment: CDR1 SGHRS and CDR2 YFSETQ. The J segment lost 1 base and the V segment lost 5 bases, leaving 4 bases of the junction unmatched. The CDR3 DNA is TGCGCCAGCAGACACAGGGGGTCGAACACTGAAGCTTTCTTT. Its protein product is CASRHRGSNTEAFF.

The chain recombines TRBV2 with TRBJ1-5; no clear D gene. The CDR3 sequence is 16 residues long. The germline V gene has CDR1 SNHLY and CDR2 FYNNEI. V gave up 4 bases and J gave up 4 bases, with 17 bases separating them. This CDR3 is CASSGAGKILNQPQHF. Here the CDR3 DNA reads TGTGCCAGCAGTGGGGCCGGGAAAATATTGAATCAGCCCCAGCATTTT.

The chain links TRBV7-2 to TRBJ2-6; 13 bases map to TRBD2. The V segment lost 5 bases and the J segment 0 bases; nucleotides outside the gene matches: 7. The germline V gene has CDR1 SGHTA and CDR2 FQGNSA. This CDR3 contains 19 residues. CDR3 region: CASSPRTSGGYSGANVLTF. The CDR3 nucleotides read TGTGCCAGCAGCCCCAGGACTAGCGGGGGCTACTCTGGGGCCAACGTCCTGACTTTC. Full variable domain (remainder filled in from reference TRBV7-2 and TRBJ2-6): GAGVSQSPSNKVTEKGKDVELRCDPISGHTALYWYRQSLGQGLEFLIYFQGNSAPDKSGLPSDRFSAERTGGSVSTLTIQRTQQEDSAVYLCASSPRTSGGYSGANVLTFGAGSRLTVL.

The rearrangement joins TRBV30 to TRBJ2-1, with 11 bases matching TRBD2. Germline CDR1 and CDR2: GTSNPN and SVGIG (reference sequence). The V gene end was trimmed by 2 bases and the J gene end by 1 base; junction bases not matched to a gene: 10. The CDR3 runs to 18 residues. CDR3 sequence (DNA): TGTGCCTGGAGTTTCCCTGCAGCTAGCGGGGGGTCCTACAATGAGCAGTTCTTC. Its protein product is CAWSFPAASGGSYNEQFF.

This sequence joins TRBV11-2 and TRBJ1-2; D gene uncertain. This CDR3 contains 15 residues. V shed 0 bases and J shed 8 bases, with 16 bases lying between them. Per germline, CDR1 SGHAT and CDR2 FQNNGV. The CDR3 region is CASSLDPRVPLGYTF. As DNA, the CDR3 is TGTGCCAGCAGCTTAGATCCCCGGGTTCCCCTGGGCTACACCTTC.

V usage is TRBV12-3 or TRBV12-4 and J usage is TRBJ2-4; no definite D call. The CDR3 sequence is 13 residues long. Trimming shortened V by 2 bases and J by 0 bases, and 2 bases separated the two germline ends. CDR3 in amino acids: CASSLTAKNIQYF. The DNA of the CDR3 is TGTGCCAGCAGTTTAACAGCCAAAAACATTCAGTACTTC.

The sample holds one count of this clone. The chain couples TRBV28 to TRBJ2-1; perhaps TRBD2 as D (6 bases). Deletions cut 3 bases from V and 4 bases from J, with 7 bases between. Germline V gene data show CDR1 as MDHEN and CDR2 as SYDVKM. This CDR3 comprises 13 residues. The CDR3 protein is CASSFAGYNEQFF. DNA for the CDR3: TGTGCCAGCAGTTTTGCGGGATACAATGAGCAGTTCTTC.

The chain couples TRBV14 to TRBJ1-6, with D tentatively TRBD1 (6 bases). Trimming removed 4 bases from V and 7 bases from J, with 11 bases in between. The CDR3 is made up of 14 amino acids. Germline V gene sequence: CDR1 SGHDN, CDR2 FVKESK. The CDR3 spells CASSPAQGNSPLHF. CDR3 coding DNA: TGTGCCAGCAGCCCAGCACAGGGAAATTCACCCCTCCACTTT. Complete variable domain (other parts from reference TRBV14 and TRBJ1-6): EAGVTQFPSHSVIEKGQTVTLRCDPISGHDNLYWYRRVMGKEIKFLLHFVKESKQDESGMPNNRFLAERTGGTYSTLKVQPAELEDSGVYFCASSPAQGNSPLHFGNGTRLTVT.

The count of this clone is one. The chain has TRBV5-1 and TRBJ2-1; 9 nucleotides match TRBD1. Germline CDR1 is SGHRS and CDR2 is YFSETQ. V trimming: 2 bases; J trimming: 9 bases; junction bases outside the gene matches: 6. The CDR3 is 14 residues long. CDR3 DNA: TGCGCCAGCAGCTTAATGACAGGGGGGGCTGAGCAGTTCTTC. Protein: CASSLMTGGAEQFF.

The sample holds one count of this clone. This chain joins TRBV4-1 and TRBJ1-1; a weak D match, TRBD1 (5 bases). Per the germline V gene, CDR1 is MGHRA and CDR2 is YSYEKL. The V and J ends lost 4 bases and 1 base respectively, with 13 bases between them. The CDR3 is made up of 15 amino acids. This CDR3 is CASSPTQDRNTEAFF. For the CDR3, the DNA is TGCGCCAGCAGCCCAACCCAAGACAGGAACACTGAAGCTTTCTTT.

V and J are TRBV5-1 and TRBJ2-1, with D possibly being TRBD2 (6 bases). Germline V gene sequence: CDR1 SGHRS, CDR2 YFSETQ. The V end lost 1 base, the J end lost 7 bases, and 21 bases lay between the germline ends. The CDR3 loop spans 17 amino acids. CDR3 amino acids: CASSLKLGGGSSNEQFF. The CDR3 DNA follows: TGCGCCAGCAGCTTGAAGTTGGGAGGAGGGAGCAGTAATGAGCAGTTCTTC.

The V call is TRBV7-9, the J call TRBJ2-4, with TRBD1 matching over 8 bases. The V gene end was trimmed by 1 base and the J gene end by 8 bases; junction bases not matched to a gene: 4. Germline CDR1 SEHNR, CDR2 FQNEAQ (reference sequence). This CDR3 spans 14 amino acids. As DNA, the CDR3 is TGTGCCAGCAGCTTAGGGAGACAGGGGTACATTCAGTACTTC. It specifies CASSLGRQGYIQYF.

CDR3 sequence reads: CASSLAGGPSDTQYF. In DNA, the CDR3 is TGCGCCAGCAGCTTGGCGGGAGGGCCCTCAGATACGCAGTATTTT. The rearrangement uses TRBV5-1 and TRBJ2-3, with 8 bases lining up with TRBD2. This CDR3 spans 15 amino acids. After removal of 0 bases from V and 4 bases from J, the junction contained 4 bases not matched to a gene. CDR1 is SGHRS, CDR2 YFSETQ, per germline.

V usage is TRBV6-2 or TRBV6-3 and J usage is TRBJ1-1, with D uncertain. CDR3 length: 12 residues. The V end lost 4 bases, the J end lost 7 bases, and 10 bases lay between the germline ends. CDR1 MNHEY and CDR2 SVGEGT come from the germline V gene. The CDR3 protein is CASSSFVVEAFF. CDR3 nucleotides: TGTGCCAGCAGTTCATTCGTTGTTGAAGCTTTCTTT.

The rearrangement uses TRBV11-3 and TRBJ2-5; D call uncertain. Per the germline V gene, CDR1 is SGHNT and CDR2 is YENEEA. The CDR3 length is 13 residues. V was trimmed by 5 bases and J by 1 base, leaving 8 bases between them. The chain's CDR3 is CASSRSSQETQYF. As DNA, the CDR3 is TGTGCCAGCAGCCGGAGTAGCCAAGAGACCCAGTACTTC.

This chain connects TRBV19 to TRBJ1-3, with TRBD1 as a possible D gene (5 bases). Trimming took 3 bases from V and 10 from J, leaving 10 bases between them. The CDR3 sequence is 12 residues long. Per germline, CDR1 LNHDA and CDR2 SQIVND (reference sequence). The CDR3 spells CASSMAGPTIYF. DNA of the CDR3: TGTGCCAGTAGTATGGCGGGACCAACCATATATTTT.

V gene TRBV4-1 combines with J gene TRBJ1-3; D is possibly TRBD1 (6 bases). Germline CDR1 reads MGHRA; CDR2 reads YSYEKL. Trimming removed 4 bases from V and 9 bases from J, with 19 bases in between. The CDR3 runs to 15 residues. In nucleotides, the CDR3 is TGCGCCAGCAGCCCGGACAGTATAAGCGTAAGCACCATATATTTT. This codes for CASSPDSISVSTIYF.

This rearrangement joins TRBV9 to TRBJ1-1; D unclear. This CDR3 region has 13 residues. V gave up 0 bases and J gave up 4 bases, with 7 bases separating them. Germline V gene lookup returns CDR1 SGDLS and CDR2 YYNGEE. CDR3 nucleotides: TGTGCCAGCAGCGTAGGTGGACGCACTGAAGCTTTCTTT. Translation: CASSVGGRTEAFF.

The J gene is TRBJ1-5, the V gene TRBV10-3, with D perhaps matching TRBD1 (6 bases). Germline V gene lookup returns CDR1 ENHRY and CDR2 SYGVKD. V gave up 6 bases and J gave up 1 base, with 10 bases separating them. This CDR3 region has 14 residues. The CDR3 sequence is CAIRQGSSNQPQHF. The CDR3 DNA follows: TGTGCCATCAGGCAGGGGTCGAGCAATCAGCCCCAGCATTTT.

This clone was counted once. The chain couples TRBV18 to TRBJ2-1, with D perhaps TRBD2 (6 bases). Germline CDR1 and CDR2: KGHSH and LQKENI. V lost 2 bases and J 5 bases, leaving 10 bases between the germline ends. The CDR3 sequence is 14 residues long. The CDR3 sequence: CASSPAVADNEQFF. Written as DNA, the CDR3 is TGTGCCAGCTCACCAGCAGTAGCGGACAATGAGCAGTTCTTC.

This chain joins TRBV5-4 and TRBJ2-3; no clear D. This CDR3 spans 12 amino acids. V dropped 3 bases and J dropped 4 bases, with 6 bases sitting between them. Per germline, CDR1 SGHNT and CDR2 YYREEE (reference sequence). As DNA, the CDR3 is TGTGCCAGCAGCTATCCCGCAGATACGCAGTATTTT. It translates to CASSYPADTQYF.

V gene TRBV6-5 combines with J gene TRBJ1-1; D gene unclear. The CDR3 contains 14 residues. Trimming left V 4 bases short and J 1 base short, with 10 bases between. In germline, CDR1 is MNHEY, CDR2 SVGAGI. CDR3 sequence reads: CASSSRLSNTEAFF. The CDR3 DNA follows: TGTGCCAGCAGTTCCCGACTGTCGAACACTGAAGCTTTCTTT.

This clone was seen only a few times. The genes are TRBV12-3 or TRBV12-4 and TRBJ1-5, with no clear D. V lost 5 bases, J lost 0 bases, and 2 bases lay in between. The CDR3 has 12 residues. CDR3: CASSRSNQPQHF. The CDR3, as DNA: TGTGCCAGCAGTCGTAGCAATCAGCCCCAGCATTTT.